The T cell receptor (beta chain) under discussion was sequenced for a study of control samples from healthy donors and cancer patients. Unmatched junction bases numbered 10, after V lost 5 bases and J lost 7 bases. This CDR3 spans 15 amino acids. The germline V gene has CDR1 SGHAT and CDR2 FQNNGV. The assay was immunoSEQ multiplex PCR, and TCRdb's table has in-frame clones only and misses some. The sample shows 40,000 or so clones, 83% of them seen only once. This clone was counted only a few times. J is TRBJ2-1 and V is TRBV11-2; 8 positions match TRBD1. The sequencing sample was made of PBMCs. The origin of this receptor is a woman aged 60 to 75 with lung cancer. CDR3 protein: CASSTAGGFSNEQFF. Here the CDR3 DNA reads TGTGCCAGCAGCACTGCAGGGGGCTTTTCAAATGAGCAGTTCTTC.